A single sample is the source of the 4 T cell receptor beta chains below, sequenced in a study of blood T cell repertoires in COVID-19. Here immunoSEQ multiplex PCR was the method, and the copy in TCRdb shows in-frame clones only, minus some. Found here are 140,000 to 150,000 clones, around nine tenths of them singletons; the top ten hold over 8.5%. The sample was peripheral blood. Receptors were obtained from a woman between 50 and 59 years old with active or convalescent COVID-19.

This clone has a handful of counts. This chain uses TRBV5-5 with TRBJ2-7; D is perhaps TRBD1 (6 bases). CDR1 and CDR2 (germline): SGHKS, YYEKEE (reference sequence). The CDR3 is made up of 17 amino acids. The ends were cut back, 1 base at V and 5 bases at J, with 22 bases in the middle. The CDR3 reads CASSLMPPTGKIHEQYF. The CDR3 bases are TGTGCCAGCAGCTTGATGCCCCCAACAGGGAAGATCCACGAGCAGTACTTC. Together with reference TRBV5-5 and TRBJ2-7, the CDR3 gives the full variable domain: DAGVTQSPTHLIKTRGQQVTLRCSPISGHKSVSWYQQVLGQGPQFIFQYYEKEERGRGNFPDRFSARQFPNYSSELNVNALLLGDSALYLCASSLMPPTGKIHEQYFGPGTRLTVT.

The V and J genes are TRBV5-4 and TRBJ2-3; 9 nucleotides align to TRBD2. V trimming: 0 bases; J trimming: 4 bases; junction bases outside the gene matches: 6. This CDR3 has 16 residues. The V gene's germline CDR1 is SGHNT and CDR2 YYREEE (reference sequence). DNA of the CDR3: TGTGCCAGCAGCTTGGCCGTGATAGCGGGAGCAGATACGCAGTATTTT. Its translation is CASSLAVIAGADTQYF.

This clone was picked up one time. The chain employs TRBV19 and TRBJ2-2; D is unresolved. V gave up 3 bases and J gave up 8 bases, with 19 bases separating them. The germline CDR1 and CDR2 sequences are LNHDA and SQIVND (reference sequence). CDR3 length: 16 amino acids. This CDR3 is CASSIRLTTGTGELFF. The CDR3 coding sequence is TGTGCCAGTAGTATCCGACTCACGACCGGCACTGGGGAGCTGTTTTTT.

The CDR3 DNA is TGTGCCAGCCTGCAGGGACAGAGTAGCAATCAGCCCCAGCATTTT. Translation: CASLQGQSSNQPQHF. The chain links TRBV2 to TRBJ1-5, with 7 bases fitting TRBD1. The V gene's germline CDR1 is SNHLY and CDR2 FYNNEI. The trim removed 8 bases at V and 0 bases at J, leaving 7 bases unmatched. The CDR3 has 15 amino acids.